This T cell receptor (beta chain) was profiled in a study of human T cells and chemical hapten exposure. Study-level information: The upper back received 0.01% DPC by patch testing, with results read at 6 days.

The time point denotes: pre-sensitization, week 0. Stated treatment: therapeutic diphenylcyclopropenone sensitization with weekly scalp DPC. TCRdb itself ran the RACE reads through MiXCR, one entry per CDR3 protein. The profile shows over 85,000 distinct CDR3 sequences, approximately 11% of them singletons. CDR1 DFQATT and CDR2 SNEGSKA come from the germline V gene (reference sequence). This CDR3 has 15 amino acids. Trimming took 5 bases from V and 1 from J; bases not matched to a gene: 9. Study results and limitations: Significantly more large CDR3 similarity clusters arose among expanded TCRs than among controls.

This clonotype has a count of ten or more. What it binds is not known. This chain links TRBV20-1 with TRBJ1-1; 8 bases line up with TRBD1. Sequencing used whole blood, obtained in connection with sensitization to the hapten diphenylcyclopropenone (DPC). This sequence originates from a woman aged 60-75 years with alopecia areata. Some clones in this sample may be carry-over from other donors' samples. The CDR3 spells CSADISGTGNTEAFF. The CDR3 nucleotides are TGCAGTGCTGACATATCCGGGACAGGGAACACTGAAGCTTTCTTT.